These 30 T cell receptor beta chains came from one sample sequenced in a study of blood T cells in healthy people across ages. With a J-beta primer mix and a sample-barcoded 5' primer, a second PCR ran 7 to 11 cycles. TCRdb itself ran the 5' RACE reads through MiXCR, one entry per CDR3 protein. The sample shows nearly 1 million distinct CDR3 sequences, roughly 47% of them seen only once. Sequencing was done on a sample of blood. These receptors came from a woman aged 60-70 years in good health.

This clonotype was counted a few times. The chain combines TRBV20-1 with TRBJ2-7, with D perhaps matching TRBD1 (5 bases). Germline-derived CDR1 and CDR2 are DFQATT and SNEGSKA (reference sequence). The length of the CDR3 is 12 residues. With 6 bases removed from V and 2 bases from J, the gap between germline ends came to 11 bases. CDR3 coding DNA: TGCAGTGCCAACGACAGACCCTACGAGCAGTACTTC. Translation: CSANDRPYEQYF.

In regard to this clonotype: One end of the junction does not line up with germline, which may come from a read error. The chain joins TRBV24-1 to TRBJ2-3; D is undetermined. This CDR3 has 14 amino acids. From germline, CDR1 is KGHDR and CDR2 SFDVKD. The CDR3 bases are TGTGCCACCAGCGATTTGCATGAAACGGGTACGCAGTATTTT. Translating it yields CATSDLHETGTQYF.

The V and J genes are TRBV7-9 and TRBJ2-4; D tentatively reads TRBD1 or TRBD2 (5 bases each). The J call may be mistaken, given a closer DNA end match to TRBJ2-7. Germline loops: CDR1 SEHNR, CDR2 FQNEAQ (reference sequence). The CDR3 sequence is 15 residues long. The CDR3 DNA sequence: TGTGCCAGCAGCTTAGTAGGGACGAAGGACCACGAGCAGTACTTC. It codes for CASSLVGTKDHEQYF.

The rearrangement joins TRBV7-6 to TRBJ2-7; the match to TRBD2 covers 10 bases. Looked up from germline, CDR1 is SGHVS and CDR2 is FNYEAQ. The CDR3 is 16 amino acids. Trimming cost V 1 base and J 0 bases; bases outside gene matches: 3. CDR3 sequence reads: CASSLVAGGHSYEQYF. In DNA, the CDR3 is TGTGCCAGCAGCTTAGTAGCGGGGGGACACTCCTACGAGCAGTACTTC.

V gene TRBV13 combines with J gene TRBJ1-1, with D possibly being TRBD1 (5 bases). With 4 bases removed from V and 3 bases from J, the gap between germline ends came to 12 bases. The CDR3 has 14 amino acids. CDR1 is PRHDT and CDR2 is FYEKMQ in the germline V gene (reference sequence). CDR3 amino acids: CASSWGTVDTEAFF. The CDR3 DNA reads TGTGCCAGCAGCTGGGGGACGGTAGACACTGAAGCTTTCTTT. Full variable domain (remainder filled in from reference TRBV13 and TRBJ1-1): AAGVIQSPRHLIKEKRETATLKCYPIPRHDTVYWYQQGPGQDPQFLISFYEKMQSDKGSIPDRFSAQQFSDYHSELNMSSLELGDSALYFCASSWGTVDTEAFFGQGTRLTVV.

The V gene is TRBV10-3, the J gene TRBJ1-1, with a possible D match to TRBD1 (6 bases). Germline-derived CDR1 and CDR2 are ENHRY and SYGVKD. V gave up 10 bases and J gave up 3 bases, with 15 bases separating them. The CDR3 extends over 13 amino acids. Here the CDR3 DNA reads TGTGCCACCTCTTTGTCAGGGGACACTGAAGCTTTCTTT. As protein: CATSLSGDTEAFF.

This clonotype has only a few counts. The genes are TRBV18 and TRBJ1-6; 9 bases agree with TRBD1. The V gene's germline CDR1 is KGHSH and CDR2 LQKENI. CDR3 length: 15 amino acids. J lost 4 bases, V lost 3 bases, and 1 base had no gene match. The CDR3 nucleotides read TGTGCCAGCTCACCGGGACAGGGTTATAATTCACCCCTCCACTTT. Its protein product is CASSPGQGYNSPLHF.

This clonotype was counted a few times. The gene calls are TRBV7-3 and TRBJ2-6; D is unclear. Per germline, CDR1 SGHTA and CDR2 FQGTGA. Trimming stripped 6 bases from V and 3 bases from J, with 9 bases between. This CDR3 has 14 amino acids. CDR3 DNA: TGTGCCAGCAGAGACGACCGTGGGGCCAACGTCCTGACTTTC. Protein product: CASRDDRGANVLTF.

The sample holds a few counts of this clonotype. The chain couples TRBV12-3 or TRBV12-4 to TRBJ1-1, with 7 bases that match TRBD1. Unmatched junction bases numbered 13, after V lost 10 bases and J lost 2 bases. The CDR3 consists of 15 residues. The CDR3 protein is CATEKSGQLNTEAFF. CDR3 in DNA: TGTGCCACCGAGAAATCGGGACAGTTAAACACTGAAGCTTTCTTT.

Notes on this clonotype: One base away lies a much larger clone, so this may be a sequencing read error. The chain couples TRBV12-3 or TRBV12-4 to TRBJ2-5, with TRBD1 as a possible D gene (6 bases). The CDR3 extends over 13 amino acids. CDR3 in amino acids: CASSFTGQEAQYF. DNA for the CDR3: TGTGCCAGCAGTTTTACGGGACAAGAGGCCCAGTACTTC.

The genes are TRBV9 and TRBJ2-4; tentatively, D is TRBD2 (6 bases). The J call may be incorrect, as the DNA end agrees better with TRBJ2-7. Per the germline V gene, CDR1 is SGDLS and CDR2 is YYNGEE. The CDR3 consists of 15 residues. This CDR3 is CASSVALSGAVEQYF. CDR3 DNA sequence: TGTGCCAGCAGCGTAGCCTTATCGGGAGCTGTCGAGCAGTACTTC.

This rearrangement joins TRBV3-1 to TRBJ2-1; D assignment may be TRBD1 or TRBD2 (5 bases each). CDR1 is LGHDT, CDR2 YNNKEL, per germline (reference sequence). The CDR3 loop spans 15 amino acids. V lost 2 bases and J 6 bases, leaving 14 bases between the germline ends. The CDR3 here is CASSQSTGPVNEQFF. The CDR3 nucleotides read TGTGCCAGCAGCCAAAGTACGGGACCGGTCAATGAGCAGTTCTTC.

This clonotype has only a few counts. The DNA for the CDR3 is TGTGCCAGCAATACCGGGACAGGGGCCTACGAGCAGTACTTC. It specifies CASNTGTGAYEQYF. The chain links TRBV3-1 to TRBJ2-7; 10 positions match TRBD1. The CDR3 has 14 residues. Trimming removed 7 bases from V and 2 bases from J; junction bases left unmatched: 5. Germline-derived CDR1 and CDR2 are LGHDT and YNNKEL (reference sequence).

This clonotype has only a few counts. Written as DNA, the CDR3 is TGTGCCAGCAGTTTTTCGGGGGCCCCCAGGACCCAGTACTTC. The encoded protein is CASSFSGAPRTQYF. This chain uses TRBV12-3 or TRBV12-4 with TRBJ2-5; D tentatively reads TRBD1 or TRBD2 (6 bases each). CDR3 length: 14 amino acids. Trimming left V 3 bases short and J 7 bases short, with 15 bases between.

This clonotype was picked up a small number of times. The chain joins TRBV12-3 or TRBV12-4 to TRBJ2-3; no clear D. The CDR3 totals 13 residues. Trimming took off 2 bases at V and 6 bases at J, with 9 bases between the two ends. The CDR3 is CASSLFLVDTQYF. CDR3 DNA: TGTGCCAGCAGTTTATTTTTAGTGGATACGCAGTATTTT.

The V gene is TRBV4-2, the J gene TRBJ2-7; 10 positions agree with TRBD2. The germline V gene encodes CDR1 LGHNA and CDR2 YNFKEQ. The CDR3 runs to 18 residues. The V gene end was trimmed by 1 base and the J gene end by 0 bases; junction bases not matched to a gene: 9. CDR3 in amino acids: CASSQGIWTSGNSYEQYF. The CDR3, as DNA: TGTGCCAGCAGCCAAGGTATATGGACTAGCGGAAACTCCTACGAGCAGTACTTC.

The genes are TRBV28 and TRBJ2-5; 8 bases agree with TRBD2. The J call may be wrong; the DNA end is better matched by TRBJ2-7. There are 16 residues in the CDR3. Germline V gives CDR1 MDHEN, CDR2 SYDVKM. The CDR3 reads CASSSLRAGAFYEQYF. The CDR3 nucleotides read TGTGCCAGCAGTTCCCTCCGAGCGGGAGCCTTCTACGAGCAGTACTTC.

This chain connects TRBV4-1 to TRBJ2-7, with D perhaps TRBD1 or TRBD2 (5 bases each). Per germline, CDR1 MGHRA and CDR2 YSYEKL. The V and J ends lost 2 bases and 2 bases respectively, with 10 bases between them. The CDR3 covers 14 residues. This CDR3 reads CASSQHGAAYEQYF. The CDR3 DNA reads as TGCGCCAGCAGCCAACACGGGGCCGCCTACGAGCAGTACTTC.

The V call is TRBV7-3, the J call TRBJ1-1; a weak D match, TRBD1 (5 bases). The CDR3 has 16 amino acids. The germline gives CDR1 SGHTA, CDR2 FQGTGA. Trimming stripped 5 bases from V and 0 bases from J, with 16 bases between. The CDR3 region has the DNA TGTGCCAGCAGCCAGACAGAAACATCCATGAACACTGAAGCTTTCTTT. Amino acid sequence: CASSQTETSMNTEAFF. Combining the CDR3 with reference TRBV7-3 and TRBJ1-1 gives the whole variable domain GAGVSQTPSNKVTEKGKYVELRCDPISGHTALYWYRQSLGQGPEFLIYFQGTGAADDSGLPNDRFFAVRPEGSVSTLKIQRTERGDSAVYLCASSQTETSMNTEAFFGQGTRLTVV.

Only a few counts were recorded for this clonotype. This sequence joins TRBV7-6 and TRBJ2-7; D might be TRBD1 (5 bases). The end of the DNA fits TRBJ2-5 better, so the J call may be wrong. The CDR3 sequence is 15 residues long. Germline V gene data show CDR1 as SGHVS and CDR2 as FNYEAQ. CDR3 sequence (DNA): TGTGCCAGCAGCTTAAATGCAGGGAAGGACGAGACCCAGTACTTC. Translation gives CASSLNAGKDETQYF.

This clonotype was seen more than once but under ten times. This sequence joins TRBV11-2 and TRBJ2-1, with 11 positions matching TRBD2. The CDR3 has 16 amino acids. Trimming cost V 3 bases and J 6 bases; bases outside gene matches: 7. The germline V gene encodes CDR1 SGHAT and CDR2 FQNNGV. CDR3 sequence reads: CASSFQTSGTTNEQFF. CDR3 DNA: TGTGCCAGCAGCTTCCAGACTAGCGGGACCACCAATGAGCAGTTCTTC.

Of note for this clonotype: This may be a read error, as it is one base from a much larger clone. The chain carries TRBV27 and TRBJ2-7; D remains unclear. CDR1 is MNHEY and CDR2 is SMNVEV in the germline V gene (reference sequence). V was clipped by 4 bases and J by 0 bases, with 13 bases between them. The CDR3 loop spans 15 amino acids. As DNA, the CDR3 is TGTGCCAGCAGTTCCGACCCGACGACCTCCTACGAGCAGTACTTC. Its protein is CASSSDPTTSYEQYF.

The rearrangement links TRBV20-1 to TRBJ2-1; 9 bases agree with TRBD2. CDR3 size: 13 residues. Unmatched junction bases numbered 4, after V lost 7 bases and J lost 3 bases. Germline CDR1 and CDR2: DFQATT and SNEGSKA (reference sequence). CDR3 sequence reads: CSGSSGNYNEQFF. CDR3 bases: TGCAGTGGTTCTAGCGGGAACTACAATGAGCAGTTCTTC.

The V and J genes are TRBV5-8 and TRBJ2-7; D possibly corresponds to TRBD1 (6 bases). The CDR3 extends over 12 amino acids. V dropped 6 bases and J dropped 6 bases, with 13 bases sitting between them. CDR1 is SGHTS and CDR2 is YDEGEE in the germline V gene. The CDR3 is CASNRRGGEQYF. The CDR3 DNA is TGTGCCAGCAATCGAAGAGGGGGCGAGCAGTACTTC.

The chain joins TRBV18 to TRBJ1-2; 8 bases map to TRBD1. Trimming removed 3 bases from V and 6 bases from J; junction bases left unmatched: 3. The CDR3 has 13 residues. CDR1 and CDR2 (germline): KGHSH, LQKENI. The CDR3 protein is CASSPQTGDGYTF. In DNA form, the CDR3 reads TGTGCCAGCTCACCGCAGACAGGGGATGGCTACACCTTC.

A few counts support this clonotype. V usage is TRBV7-2 and J usage is TRBJ2-7, with TRBD2 identical over 11 bases. The trim removed 5 bases at V and 4 bases at J, leaving 7 bases unmatched. The CDR3 runs 15 residues. Germline values: CDR1 SGHTA, CDR2 FQGNSA. In nucleotides, the CDR3 is TGTGCCAGCAGCCAGACTAGCGGGGACCAATACGAGCAGTACTTC. This gives the protein CASSQTSGDQYEQYF.

This clonotype was seen a handful of times. The gene calls are TRBV5-1 and TRBJ2-6, with 8 positions matching TRBD1. The germline CDR1 and CDR2 sequences are SGHRS and YFSETQ. This CDR3 has 16 amino acids. With V trimmed by 2 bases and J by 6 bases, 7 bases remained unmatched. CDR3 sequence reads: CASSFEDRDAANVLTF. CDR3 nucleotide sequence: TGCGCCAGCAGCTTTGAGGACAGGGATGCGGCCAACGTCCTGACTTTC.

The rearrangement joins TRBV6-5 to TRBJ2-3; 9 nucleotides agree with TRBD2. The V segment lost 4 bases and the J segment 8 bases; nucleotides outside the gene matches: 13. This CDR3 comprises 16 residues. The germline V gene encodes CDR1 MNHEY and CDR2 SVGAGI. CDR3 sequence: CASSSPLAGLAGTQYF. The CDR3 nucleotides read TGTGCCAGCAGTTCCCCTCTAGCGGGGCTGGCGGGTACGCAGTATTTT.

The V gene is TRBV4-2, the J gene TRBJ2-7, with 7 bases identical to TRBD2. Germline V CDR1 and CDR2: LGHNA, YNFKEQ. The junction had 6 bases not matched to a gene; V was cut back by 0 bases and J by 4 bases. This CDR3 has 15 residues. CDR3 loop: CASSQEGGVWYEQYF. The CDR3 bases are TGTGCCAGCAGCCAAGAGGGGGGGGTGTGGTACGAGCAGTACTTC.

The chain employs TRBV11-2 and TRBJ2-5; D is perhaps TRBD1 (5 bases). The germline V and J ends were trimmed by 1 base and 7 bases, with 19 bases remaining between them. CDR3 length: 16 amino acids. CDR1 SGHAT and CDR2 FQNNGV come from the germline V gene. The CDR3 sequence: CASSLARATQGGTQYF. CDR3 DNA sequence: TGTGCCAGCAGCTTAGCAAGGGCTACCCAGGGCGGGACCCAGTACTTC.